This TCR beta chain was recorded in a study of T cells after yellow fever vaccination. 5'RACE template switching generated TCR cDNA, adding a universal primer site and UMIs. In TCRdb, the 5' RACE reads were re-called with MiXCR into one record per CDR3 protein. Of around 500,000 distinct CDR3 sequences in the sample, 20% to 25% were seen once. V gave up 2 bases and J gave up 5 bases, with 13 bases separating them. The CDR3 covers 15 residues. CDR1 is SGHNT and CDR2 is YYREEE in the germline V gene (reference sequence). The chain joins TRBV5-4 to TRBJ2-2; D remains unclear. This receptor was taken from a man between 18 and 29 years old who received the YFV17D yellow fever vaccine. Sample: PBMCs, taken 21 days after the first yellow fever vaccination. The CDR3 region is CASSLATSRTGELFF. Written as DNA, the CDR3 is TGTGCCAGCAGCTTAGCAACGTCAAGGACCGGGGAGCTGTTTTTT.